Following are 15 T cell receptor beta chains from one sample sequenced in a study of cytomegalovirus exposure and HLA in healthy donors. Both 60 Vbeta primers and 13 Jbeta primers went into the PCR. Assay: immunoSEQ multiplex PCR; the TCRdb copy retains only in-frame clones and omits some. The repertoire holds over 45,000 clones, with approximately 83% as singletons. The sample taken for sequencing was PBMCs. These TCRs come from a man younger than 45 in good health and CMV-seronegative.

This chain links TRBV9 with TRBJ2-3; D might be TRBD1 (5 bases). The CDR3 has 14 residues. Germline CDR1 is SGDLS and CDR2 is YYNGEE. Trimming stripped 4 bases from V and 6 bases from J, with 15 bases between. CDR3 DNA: TGTGCCAGCAGCTCGGGCCCAGGGCCCGATACGCAGTATTTT. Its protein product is CASSSGPGPDTQYF.

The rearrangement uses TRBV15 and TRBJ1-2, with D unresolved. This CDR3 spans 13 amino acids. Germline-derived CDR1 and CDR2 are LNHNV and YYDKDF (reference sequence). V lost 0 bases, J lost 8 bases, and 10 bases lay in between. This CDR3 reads CATSRDSKEGYTF. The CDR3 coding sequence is TGTGCCACCAGCAGAGATTCAAAGGAGGGCTACACCTTC.

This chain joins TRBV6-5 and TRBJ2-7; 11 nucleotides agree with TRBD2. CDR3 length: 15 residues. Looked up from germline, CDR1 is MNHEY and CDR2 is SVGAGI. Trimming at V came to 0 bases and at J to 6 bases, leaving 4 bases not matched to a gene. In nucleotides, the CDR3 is TGTGCCAGCAGTTACTCGGCTAGCGGGAGGTTCGAGCAGTACTTC. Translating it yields CASSYSASGRFEQYF.

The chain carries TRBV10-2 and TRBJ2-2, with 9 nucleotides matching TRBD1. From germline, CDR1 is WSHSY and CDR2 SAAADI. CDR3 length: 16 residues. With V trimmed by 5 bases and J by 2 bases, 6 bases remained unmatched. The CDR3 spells CASSFRTGDNTGELFF. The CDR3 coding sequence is TGCGCCAGCAGTTTCAGGACAGGGGATAACACCGGGGAGCTGTTTTTT.

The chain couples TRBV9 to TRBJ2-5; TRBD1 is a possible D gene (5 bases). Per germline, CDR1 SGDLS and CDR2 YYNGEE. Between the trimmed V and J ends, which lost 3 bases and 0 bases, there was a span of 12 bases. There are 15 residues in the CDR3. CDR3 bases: TGTGCCAGCAGCGCGAAAGACAGCGACCAAGAGACCCAGTACTTC. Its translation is CASSAKDSDQETQYF.

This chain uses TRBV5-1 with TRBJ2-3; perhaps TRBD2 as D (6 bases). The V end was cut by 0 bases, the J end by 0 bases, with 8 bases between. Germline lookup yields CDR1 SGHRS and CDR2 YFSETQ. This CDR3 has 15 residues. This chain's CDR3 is CASSLDGTSTDTQYF. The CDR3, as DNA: TGCGCCAGCAGCTTGGACGGGACTAGCACAGATACGCAGTATTTT.

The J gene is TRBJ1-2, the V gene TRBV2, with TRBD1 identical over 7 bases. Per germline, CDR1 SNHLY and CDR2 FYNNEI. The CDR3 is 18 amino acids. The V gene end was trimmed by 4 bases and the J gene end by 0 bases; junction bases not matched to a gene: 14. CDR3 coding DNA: TGTGCCAGCAGTGGAAGCCGGGACAGAGCTTCTTCTAACTATGGCTACACCTTC. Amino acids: CASSGSRDRASSNYGYTF. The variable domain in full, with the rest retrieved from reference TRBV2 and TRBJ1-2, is EPEVTQTPSHQVTQMGQEVILRCVPISNHLYFYWYRQILGQKVEFLVSFYNNEISEKSEIFDDQFSVERPDGSNFTLKIRSTKLEDSAMYFCASSGSRDRASSNYGYTFGSGTRLTVV.

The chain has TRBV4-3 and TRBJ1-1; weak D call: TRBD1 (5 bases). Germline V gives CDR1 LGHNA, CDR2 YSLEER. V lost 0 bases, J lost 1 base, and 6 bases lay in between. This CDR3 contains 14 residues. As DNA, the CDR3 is TGCGCCAGCAGCCAAGATGGGGCGAACACTGAAGCTTTCTTT. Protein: CASSQDGANTEAFF.

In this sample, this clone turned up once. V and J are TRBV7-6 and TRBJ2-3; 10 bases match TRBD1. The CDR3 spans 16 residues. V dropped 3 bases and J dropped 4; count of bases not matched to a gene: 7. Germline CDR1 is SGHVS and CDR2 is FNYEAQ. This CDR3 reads CASSLRQGAVADTQYF. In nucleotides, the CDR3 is TGTGCCAGCAGCTTGAGACAGGGGGCTGTCGCAGATACGCAGTATTTT.

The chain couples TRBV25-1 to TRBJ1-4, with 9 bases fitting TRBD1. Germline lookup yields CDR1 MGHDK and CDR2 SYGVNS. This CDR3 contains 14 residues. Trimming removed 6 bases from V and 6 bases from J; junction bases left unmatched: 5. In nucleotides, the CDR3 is TGTGCCAGCAGGCAGACAGGGGGAGATGAAAAACTGTTTTTT. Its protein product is CASRQTGGDEKLFF.

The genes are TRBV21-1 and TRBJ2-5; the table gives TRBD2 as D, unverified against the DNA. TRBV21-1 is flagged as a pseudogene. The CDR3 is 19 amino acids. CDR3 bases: TGTGCCAGCAGCAAAGAATCCAGCGGGGGGCCGGTAGATGGAGAGACCCAGTACTTC. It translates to CASSKESSGGPVDGETQYF.

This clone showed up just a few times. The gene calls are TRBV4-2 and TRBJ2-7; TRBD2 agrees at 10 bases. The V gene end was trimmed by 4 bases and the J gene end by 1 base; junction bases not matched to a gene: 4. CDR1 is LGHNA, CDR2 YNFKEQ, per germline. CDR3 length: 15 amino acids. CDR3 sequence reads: CASSRRTSGSYEQYF. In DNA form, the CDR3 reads TGTGCCAGCAGCCGACGGACTAGCGGTTCCTACGAGCAGTACTTC.

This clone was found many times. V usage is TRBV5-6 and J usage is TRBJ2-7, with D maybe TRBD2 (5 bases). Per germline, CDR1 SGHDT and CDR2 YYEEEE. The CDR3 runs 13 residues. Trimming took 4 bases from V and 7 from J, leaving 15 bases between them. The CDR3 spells CASSPRTSGEQYF. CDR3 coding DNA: TGTGCCAGCAGCCCCCGGACGTCGGGGGAGCAGTACTTC.

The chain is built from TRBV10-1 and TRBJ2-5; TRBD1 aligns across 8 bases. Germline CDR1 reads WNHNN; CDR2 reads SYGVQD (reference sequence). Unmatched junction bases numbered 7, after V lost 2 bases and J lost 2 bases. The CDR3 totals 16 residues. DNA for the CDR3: TGCGCCAGCAGTGAGGGCCGGACAGGGAGGCAAGAGACCCAGTACTTC. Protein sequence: CASSEGRTGRQETQYF.

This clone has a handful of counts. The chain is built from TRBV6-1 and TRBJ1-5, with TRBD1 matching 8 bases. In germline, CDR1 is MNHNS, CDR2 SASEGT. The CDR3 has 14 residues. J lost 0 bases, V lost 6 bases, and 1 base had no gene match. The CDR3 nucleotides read TGTGCCAGCAGCGGACAGGGTAGCAATCAGCCCCAGCATTTT. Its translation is CASSGQGSNQPQHF.